This TCR beta chain is from a study of T cells after yellow fever vaccination. Study information: Preparing low-cell-number fractions relied on SMART-Seq v4 Ultra Low Input.

TCRdb itself ran the 5' RACE reads through MiXCR, one entry per CDR3 protein. The table lists 250,000 or so distinct CDR3 sequences, roughly 3.7% of them singletons, with under 20% in the top ten. This clonotype has just a few counts. Its specificity is not known. General study results and limits: Booster samples showed a return of most primary-vaccination clones (about 96% CD4, roughly 85% CD8). Abundant clonotypes (contaminants from the bulk population) could be present in FACS-sorted repertoires. The CD4 compartment and the CD8 compartment contained a small share of clonotypes in common.

The CDR3 has 16 amino acids. Germline V gives CDR1 MNHEY, CDR2 SVGEGT. V was clipped by 0 bases and J by 2 bases, with 14 bases between them. V and J are TRBV6-2 or TRBV6-3 and TRBJ2-7; TRBD2 is a possible D gene (5 bases). The origin of this receptor is a man between 18 and 29 years old who received the YFV17D yellow fever vaccine. Sequenced material: PBMCs, taken 15 days after the yellow fever booster vaccination. CDR3 DNA: TGTGCCAGCAGTTACTCGAGGCAGCGACTACCCTACGAGCAGTACTTC. It yields the protein CASSYSRQRLPYEQYF.